This TCR beta chain was found in a study of identical twins. Study-wide results and limits: Because invariant MAIT and iNKT cells could be present, zero-insertion analyses could be partly confounded.

This clonotype was seen more than once but under ten times. Antigen: not known. TCRdb reanalysed the 5' RACE reads using MiXCR and keeps one entry per CDR3 protein. The data hold some 1,600,000 distinct CDR3 sequences, with around 33% observed a single time. This CDR3 comprises 13 residues. Germline values: CDR1 ENHRY, CDR2 SYGVKD. V was pared by 11 bases and J by 6 bases, with 17 bases between. Sequencing was done on a sample of cord blood. The chain employs TRBV10-3 and TRBJ1-5; a weak D match, TRBD1 (6 bases). The origin of this receptor is a newborn girl in good health. The CDR3 bases are TGTGCCGCAGATAAGGGGGGGGGTCAGCCCCAGCATTTT. Its translation: CAADKGGGQPQHF.